This T cell receptor beta chain came from a study of metastatic and nonmetastatic thyroid tumors. In the study overall: Samples came from malignant and benign thyroid patients, and repertoires were compared across blood and tumor or nodule tissue.

No patient had received any treatment before thyroid surgery. In the case of this clone: The target antigen is unknown.

In the original processing: Building a distant-metastasis classifier for papillary thyroid cancer drew on CDR3 differences across clinicopathological groups. Via MiXCR, TCRdb re-called the PCR reads. The V and J calls reflect TCRdb's pipeline rather than the authors' work. The sample lists 43,000 or so clones; 16% were seen once. Regarding the study as a whole: Versus benign nodules, malignant thyroid tumors reportedly had significantly higher TCR beta diversity, in blood and tumor.

CDR3 length equals 15 residues. The V segment lost 0 bases and the J segment 11 bases; nucleotides outside the gene matches: 11. In germline, CDR1 is SGHTA, CDR2 FQGNSA. The receptor comes from a female donor with papillary thyroid cancer or a benign thyroid nodule (not recorded which). Some clones in this sample may be carry-over from other donors' samples. The chain is built from TRBV7-2 and TRBJ2-3; TRBD2 matches 7 bases. Input material: blood. The CDR3 region is CASSLALAANYEQYF. CDR3 DNA: TGTGCCAGCAGCTTAGCCCTAGCGGCCAACTACGAGCAGTATTTT.